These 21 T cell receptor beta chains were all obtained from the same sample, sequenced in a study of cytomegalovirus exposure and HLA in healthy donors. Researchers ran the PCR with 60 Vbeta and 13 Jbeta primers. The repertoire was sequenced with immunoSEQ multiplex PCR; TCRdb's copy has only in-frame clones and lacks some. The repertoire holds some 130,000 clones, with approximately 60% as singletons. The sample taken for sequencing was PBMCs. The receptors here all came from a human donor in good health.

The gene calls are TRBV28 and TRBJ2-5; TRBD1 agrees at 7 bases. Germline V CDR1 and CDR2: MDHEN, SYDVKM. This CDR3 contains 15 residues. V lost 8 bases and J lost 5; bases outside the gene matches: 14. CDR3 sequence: CASSSGTVPRETQYF. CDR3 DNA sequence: TGTGCCAGCTCATCCGGGACAGTACCCCGGGAGACCCAGTACTTC.

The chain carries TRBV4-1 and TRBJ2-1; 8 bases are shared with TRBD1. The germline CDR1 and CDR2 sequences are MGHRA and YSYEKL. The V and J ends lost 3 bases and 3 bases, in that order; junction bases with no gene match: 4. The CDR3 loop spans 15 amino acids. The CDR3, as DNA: TGCGCCAGCAGCCACCCCGGGACAGGCTACAATGAGCAGTTCTTC. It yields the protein CASSHPGTGYNEQFF.

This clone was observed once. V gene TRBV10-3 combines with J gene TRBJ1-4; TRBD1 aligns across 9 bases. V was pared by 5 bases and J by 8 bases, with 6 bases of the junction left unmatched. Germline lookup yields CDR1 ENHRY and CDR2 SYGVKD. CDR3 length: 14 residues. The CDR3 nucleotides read TGTGCCATCAGTCCGGGACAGGGACGAGAAAAACTGTTTTTT. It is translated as CAISPGQGREKLFF.

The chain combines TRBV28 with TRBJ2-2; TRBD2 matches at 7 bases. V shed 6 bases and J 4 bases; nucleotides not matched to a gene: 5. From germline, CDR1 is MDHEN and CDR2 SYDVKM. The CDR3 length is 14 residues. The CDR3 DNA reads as TGTGCCAGCAGCCGTGGGACTACCACCGGGGAGCTGTTTTTT. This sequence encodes CASSRGTTTGELFF.

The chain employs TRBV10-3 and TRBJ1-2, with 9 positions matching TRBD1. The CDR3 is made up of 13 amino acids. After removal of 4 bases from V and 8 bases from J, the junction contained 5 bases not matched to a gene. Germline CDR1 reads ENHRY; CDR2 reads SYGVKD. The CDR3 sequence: CAISGGQGEGYTF. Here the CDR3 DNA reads TGTGCCATCAGTGGGGGACAGGGTGAAGGCTACACCTTC.

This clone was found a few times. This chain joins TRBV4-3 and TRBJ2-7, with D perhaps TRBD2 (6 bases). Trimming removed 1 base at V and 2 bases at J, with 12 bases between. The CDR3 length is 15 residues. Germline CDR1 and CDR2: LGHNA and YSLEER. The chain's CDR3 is CASSQVSGRTYEQYF. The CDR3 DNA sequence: TGCGCCAGCAGCCAAGTTAGCGGCCGAACCTACGAGCAGTACTTC.

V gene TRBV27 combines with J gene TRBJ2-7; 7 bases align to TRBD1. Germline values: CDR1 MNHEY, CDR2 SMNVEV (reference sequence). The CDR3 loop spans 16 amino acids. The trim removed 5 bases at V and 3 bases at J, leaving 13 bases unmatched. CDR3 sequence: CASSLGMGQRNYEQYF. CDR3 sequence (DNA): TGTGCCAGCAGTCTCGGGATGGGACAGCGAAACTACGAGCAGTACTTC.

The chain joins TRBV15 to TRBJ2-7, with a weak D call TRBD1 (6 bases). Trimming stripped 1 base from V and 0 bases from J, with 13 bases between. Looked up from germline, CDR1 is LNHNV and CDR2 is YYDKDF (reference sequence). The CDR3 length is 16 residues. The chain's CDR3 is CATSRGRPDSSYEQYF. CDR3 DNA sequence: TGTGCCACCAGCAGAGGTCGGCCGGACAGCTCCTACGAGCAGTACTTC.

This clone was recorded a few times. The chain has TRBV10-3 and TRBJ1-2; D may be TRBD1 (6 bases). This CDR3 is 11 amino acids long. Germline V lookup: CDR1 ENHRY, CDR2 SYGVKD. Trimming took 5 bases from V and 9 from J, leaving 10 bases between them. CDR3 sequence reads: CAISRDTSYTF. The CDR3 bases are TGTGCCATCAGTAGGGACACCAGCTACACCTTC.

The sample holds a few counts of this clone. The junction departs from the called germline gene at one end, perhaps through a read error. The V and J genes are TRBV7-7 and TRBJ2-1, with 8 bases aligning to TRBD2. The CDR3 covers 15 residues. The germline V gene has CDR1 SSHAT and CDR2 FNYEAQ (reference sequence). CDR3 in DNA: TGTGCTAGCAGCTTAGCAGCGGGAGCCGACAATGAGCAGTTCTTC. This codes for CASSLAAGADNEQFF.

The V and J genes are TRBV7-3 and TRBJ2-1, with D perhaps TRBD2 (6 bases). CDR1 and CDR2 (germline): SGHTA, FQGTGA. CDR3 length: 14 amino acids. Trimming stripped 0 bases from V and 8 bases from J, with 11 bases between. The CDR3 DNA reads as TGTGCCAGCAGCTTAACGCCGTGGGGGGATGAGCAGTTCTTC. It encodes CASSLTPWGDEQFF.

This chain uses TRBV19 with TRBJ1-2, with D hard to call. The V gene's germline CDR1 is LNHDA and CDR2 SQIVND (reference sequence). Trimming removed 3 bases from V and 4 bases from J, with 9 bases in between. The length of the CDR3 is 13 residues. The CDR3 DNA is TGTGCCAGTAGTATCACAGATAGCTATGGCTACACCTTC. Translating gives CASSITDSYGYTF.

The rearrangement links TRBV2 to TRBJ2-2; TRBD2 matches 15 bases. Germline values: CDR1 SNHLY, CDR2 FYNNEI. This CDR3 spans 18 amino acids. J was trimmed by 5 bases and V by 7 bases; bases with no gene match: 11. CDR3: CASTQLGLAGGRTGELFF. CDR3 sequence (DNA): TGTGCCAGCACCCAACTGGGACTAGCGGGAGGAAGGACCGGGGAGCTGTTTTTT.

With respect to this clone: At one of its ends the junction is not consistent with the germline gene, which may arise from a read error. The CDR3 here is CASSYSEVYSEQFF. CDR3 coding DNA: TGTGCCAGCAGTTACTCGGAGGTTTACAGTGAGCAGTTCTTC. The chain employs TRBV6-6 and TRBJ2-1; TRBD2 is a possible D gene (5 bases). Germline assignment: CDR1 MNHNY and CDR2 SVGAGI (reference sequence). CDR3 length equals 14 residues.

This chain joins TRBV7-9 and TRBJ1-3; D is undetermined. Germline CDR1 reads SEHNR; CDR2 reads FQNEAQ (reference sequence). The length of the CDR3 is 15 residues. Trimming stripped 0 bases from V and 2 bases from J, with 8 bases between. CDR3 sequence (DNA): TGTGCCAGCAGCTTAGCGCGGAGGGCTGGAAACACCATATATTTT. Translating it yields CASSLARRAGNTIYF.

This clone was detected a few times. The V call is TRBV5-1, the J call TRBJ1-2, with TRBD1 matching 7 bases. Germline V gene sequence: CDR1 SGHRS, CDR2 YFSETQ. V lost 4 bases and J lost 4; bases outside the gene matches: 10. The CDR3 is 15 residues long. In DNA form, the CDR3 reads TGCGCCAGCAGCGCGACGGGACAGAAAGGCTATGGCTACACCTTC. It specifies CASSATGQKGYGYTF.

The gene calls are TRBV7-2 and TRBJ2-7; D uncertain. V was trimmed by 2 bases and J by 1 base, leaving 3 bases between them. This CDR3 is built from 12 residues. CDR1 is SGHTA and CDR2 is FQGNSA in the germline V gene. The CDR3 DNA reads TGTGCCAGCAGCTTATCATCCTACGAGCAGTACTTC. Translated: CASSLSSYEQYF.

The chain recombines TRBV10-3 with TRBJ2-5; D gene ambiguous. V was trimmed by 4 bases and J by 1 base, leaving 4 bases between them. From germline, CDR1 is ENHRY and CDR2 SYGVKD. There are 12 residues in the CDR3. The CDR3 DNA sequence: TGTGCCATCAGTGCTACCCAAGAGACCCAGTACTTC. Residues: CAISATQETQYF.

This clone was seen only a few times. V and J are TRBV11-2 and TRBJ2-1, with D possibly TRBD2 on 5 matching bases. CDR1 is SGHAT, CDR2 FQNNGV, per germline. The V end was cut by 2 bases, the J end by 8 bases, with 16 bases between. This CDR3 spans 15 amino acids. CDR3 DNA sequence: TGTGCCAGCAGCTTAAGGGCTAGCAGAGGCTATGAGCAGTTCTTC. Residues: CASSLRASRGYEQFF.

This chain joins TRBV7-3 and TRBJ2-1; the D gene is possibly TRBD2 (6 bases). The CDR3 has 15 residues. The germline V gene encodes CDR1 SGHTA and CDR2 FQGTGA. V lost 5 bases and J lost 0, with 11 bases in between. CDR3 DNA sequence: TGTGCCAGCAGCCCCTTAGCGGTCTCCTACAATGAGCAGTTCTTC. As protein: CASSPLAVSYNEQFF.

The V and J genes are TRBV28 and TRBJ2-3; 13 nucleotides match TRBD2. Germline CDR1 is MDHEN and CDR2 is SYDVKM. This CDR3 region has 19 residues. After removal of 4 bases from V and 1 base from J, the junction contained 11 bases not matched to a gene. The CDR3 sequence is CASSSLGLAGVEGTDTQYF. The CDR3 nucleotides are TGTGCCAGCAGTTCCCTCGGACTAGCGGGAGTCGAGGGCACAGATACGCAGTATTTT.